These 22 T cell receptor beta chains originate from one sample sequenced in a study of shared clonotypes between healthy human individuals. TCRdb keeps only in-frame clones here, not all; method: immunoSEQ multiplex PCR. The data contain 2 million to 2.5 million clones, 80% to 95% of them singletons. The material sequenced was naive CD4+ T cells from PBMCs. Subset here: CD45RA+ positively selected. The receptors were gathered from a man aged 18 to 30 in good health. Some clones in this sample may be carry-over from other donors' samples.

This chain joins TRBV2 and TRBJ2-3, with TRBD2 identical over 14 bases. Trimming took 5 bases from V and 5 from J; bases not matched to a gene: 3. This CDR3 region has 15 residues. The germline gives CDR1 SNHLY, CDR2 FYNNEI. The CDR3 spells CASSHGLAGGDTQYF. For the CDR3, the DNA is TGTGCCAGCAGTCATGGACTAGCGGGAGGAGATACGCAGTATTTT.

V usage is TRBV19 and J usage is TRBJ2-5; D is possibly TRBD2 (5 bases). V lost 2 bases and J 4 bases, leaving 17 bases between the germline ends. The CDR3 totals 16 residues. The V gene's germline CDR1 is LNHDA and CDR2 SQIVND (reference sequence). CDR3 in amino acids: CASSIWLGVDLETQYF. CDR3 sequence (DNA): TGTGCCAGTAGTATATGGTTGGGCGTGGACTTAGAGACCCAGTACTTC.

The genes are TRBV25-1 and TRBJ2-3; D gene uncertain. The V gene lost 7 bases and the J gene lost 2 bases, with 10 bases spanning the gap. There are 13 residues in the CDR3. Germline loops: CDR1 MGHDK, CDR2 SYGVNS. DNA of the CDR3: TGTGCCAGCAACCGATACACCACAGATACGCAGTATTTT. Translated: CASNRYTTDTQYF.

The rearrangement links TRBV18 to TRBJ2-5; possible D gene TRBD2, 6 bases. The CDR3 loop spans 15 amino acids. Germline V lookup: CDR1 KGHSH, CDR2 LQKENI. V lost 2 bases to trimming and J lost 1 base, with 11 bases between them. Here the CDR3 reads CASSPEGGLQETQYF. The CDR3 bases are TGTGCCAGCTCACCAGAGGGAGGCCTCCAAGAGACCCAGTACTTC.

The chain links TRBV4-2 to TRBJ2-2; TRBD2 agrees at 14 bases. V was clipped by 6 bases and J by 3 bases; unmatched bases: 9. Germline V gene data show CDR1 as LGHNA and CDR2 as YNFKEQ. The length of the CDR3 is 18 residues. The CDR3 sequence is CASSLGTSGSRDTGELFF. The CDR3, as DNA: TGTGCCAGCAGTCTCGGGACTAGCGGGAGTAGGGACACCGGGGAGCTGTTTTTT.

This chain joins TRBV27 and TRBJ1-2; D gene unclear. The CDR3 runs to 13 residues. V was shortened by 4 bases and J by 4 bases, with 10 bases between the two germline ends. The germline V gene has CDR1 MNHEY and CDR2 SMNVEV (reference sequence). In DNA, the CDR3 is TGTGCCAGCAGTTCTCAGAGATTCTATGGCTACACCTTC. Translated, it gives CASSSQRFYGYTF.

This chain joins TRBV4-1 and TRBJ1-5, with D unresolved. The CDR3 spans 14 residues. The V end was cut by 4 bases, the J end by 7 bases, with 14 bases between. Germline CDR1 MGHRA, CDR2 YSYEKL. CDR3 in amino acids: CASSPMDATQPQHF. CDR3 sequence (DNA): TGCGCCAGCAGCCCCATGGACGCCACCCAGCCCCAGCATTTT.

With respect to this clone: In the same sample, other DNA sequences code for this CDR3. The V and J genes are TRBV11-2 and TRBJ1-1, with D possibly matching TRBD1 (6 bases). There are 13 residues in the CDR3. The germline V gene has CDR1 SGHAT and CDR2 FQNNGV. V dropped 7 bases and J dropped 1 base, with 10 bases sitting between them. The CDR3 loop is CASTLDRNTEAFF. CDR3 bases: TGTGCCAGCACCCTGGACAGGAACACTGAAGCTTTCTTT.

V is TRBV2 and J is TRBJ2-1; 7 nucleotides line up with TRBD2. The CDR3 contains 16 residues. V lost 7 bases to trimming and J lost 7 bases; unmatched junction nucleotides: 16. The V gene's germline CDR1 is SNHLY and CDR2 FYNNEI. CDR3 loop: CASTKSEAGVRNEQFF. The CDR3 bases are TGTGCCAGCACCAAATCCGAGGCGGGAGTGCGAAATGAGCAGTTCTTC.

This clone showed up just a few times. V is TRBV19 and J is TRBJ1-5; 7 nucleotides match TRBD1. The CDR3 has 17 residues. Germline V gene data show CDR1 as LNHDA and CDR2 as SQIVND (reference sequence). V was pared by 2 bases and J by 4 bases, with 11 bases of the junction left unmatched. The CDR3: CASSISAGGDSNQPQHF. The DNA for the CDR3 is TGTGCCAGTAGTATATCCGCCGGCGGGGACAGTAATCAGCCCCAGCATTTT.

J is TRBJ2-7 and V is TRBV18, with 10 bases aligning to TRBD2. The CDR3 runs 16 residues. The ends lost 0 bases at V and 4 bases at J; junction bases unmatched: 6. In germline, CDR1 is KGHSH, CDR2 LQKENI. Here the CDR3 reads CASSPPSSGRGYEQYF. As DNA, the CDR3 is TGTGCCAGCTCACCACCCTCGAGCGGGAGGGGGTACGAGCAGTACTTC.

In the case of this clone: Other DNA sequences in this specimen translate into the identical CDR3. The rearrangement links TRBV5-8 to TRBJ2-7; perhaps TRBD1 as D (6 bases). Germline V gene sequence: CDR1 SGHTS, CDR2 YDEGEE. Trimming left V 0 bases short and J 6 bases short, with 10 bases between. CDR3 length: 13 residues. The CDR3 region is CASSLARGSEQYF. CDR3 nucleotide sequence: TGTGCCAGCAGCTTGGCCAGGGGTAGCGAGCAGTACTTC.

The chain links TRBV6-1 to TRBJ2-6, with D perhaps matching TRBD1 or TRBD2 (5 bases each). Germline CDR1 MNHNS, CDR2 SASEGT. This CDR3 is built from 17 residues. Trimming took 3 bases from V and 4 from J, leaving 16 bases between them. The CDR3 spells CASSEWQSGAGANVLTF. CDR3 in DNA: TGTGCCAGCAGTGAGTGGCAGTCCGGGGCAGGGGCCAACGTCCTGACTTTC.

The chain joins TRBV5-1 to TRBJ1-1; D gene unclear. Trimming stripped 3 bases from V and 9 bases from J, with 9 bases between. Germline CDR1 and CDR2: SGHRS and YFSETQ. CDR3 length: 11 residues. CDR3: CASSSPGQAFF. The CDR3 bases are TGCGCCAGCAGCTCGCCCGGCCAAGCTTTCTTT.

The V gene is TRBV7-2, the J gene TRBJ2-3, with 11 bases that match TRBD1. This CDR3 comprises 16 residues. Germline V CDR1 and CDR2: SGHTA, FQGNSA. J was trimmed by 3 bases and V by 5 bases; bases with no gene match: 7. The CDR3 loop is CASSVTGTGGTDTQYF. The CDR3 region has the DNA TGTGCCAGCAGCGTAACCGGGACAGGGGGTACAGATACGCAGTATTTT. Based on the CDR3 plus reference TRBV7-2 and TRBJ2-3, the full variable domain is GAGVSQSPSNKVTEKGKDVELRCDPISGHTALYWYRQSLGQGLEFLIYFQGNSAPDKSGLPSDRFSAERTGGSVSTLTIQRTQQEDSAVYLCASSVTGTGGTDTQYFGPGTRLTVL.

This sequence joins TRBV18 and TRBJ1-2; D is unresolved. The V gene lost 0 bases and the J gene lost 0 bases, with 11 bases spanning the gap. In germline, CDR1 is KGHSH, CDR2 LQKENI. CDR3 size: 16 residues. The DNA of the CDR3 is TGTGCCAGCTCACCACCGGTGGCGGTCACTAACTATGGCTACACCTTC. Protein product: CASSPPVAVTNYGYTF.

The genes are TRBV4-3 and TRBJ1-1; D remains unclear. V gave up 0 bases and J gave up 5 bases, with 13 bases separating them. The CDR3 covers 15 residues. Germline V lookup: CDR1 LGHNA, CDR2 YSLEER. The CDR3 DNA follows: TGCGCCAGCAGCCAAGATCTCGGCGCTTGGACTGAAGCTTTCTTT. Translated, it gives CASSQDLGAWTEAFF.

This clone is a singleton in its sample. Different DNA sequences within this sample yield the same CDR3. The gene calls are TRBV15 and TRBJ2-7; D assignment may be TRBD1 or TRBD2 (5 bases each). This CDR3 region has 13 residues. The germline CDR1 and CDR2 sequences are LNHNV and YYDKDF (reference sequence). V lost 0 bases and J lost 7, with 10 bases in between. The CDR3 bases are TGTGCCACCAGCAGAGATCCGGGACGGGAGCAGTACTTC. Translation gives CATSRDPGREQYF.

This chain links TRBV7-2 with TRBJ2-1, with D possibly matching TRBD2 (5 bases). V lost 5 bases and J 4 bases, leaving 9 bases between the germline ends. In germline, CDR1 is SGHTA, CDR2 FQGNSA. CDR3 length equals 13 residues. CDR3 in amino acids: CASSPGGYNEQFF. In DNA form, the CDR3 reads TGTGCCAGCAGCCCCGGCGGGTACAATGAGCAGTTCTTC.

This clone has a single count. V gene TRBV25-1 combines with J gene TRBJ2-7, with TRBD2 identical over 7 bases. V shed 4 bases, J shed 3 bases, and the junction held 15 bases outside the gene matches. The CDR3 runs to 17 residues. CDR1 and CDR2 (germline): MGHDK, SYGVNS. The CDR3 loop reads CASSGIHGGGRDYEQYF. The CDR3, as DNA: TGTGCCAGCAGTGGAATCCATGGGGGGGGTAGAGACTACGAGCAGTACTTC.

The V and J genes are TRBV7-8 and TRBJ2-7; 12 nucleotides line up with TRBD2. Germline CDR1 and CDR2: SGHVS and FQNEAQ. This CDR3 is built from 15 residues. Trimming at V came to 2 bases and at J to 5 bases, leaving 4 bases not matched to a gene. The CDR3 spells CASSLRLAGVDEQYF. The CDR3 coding sequence is TGTGCCAGCAGCTTAAGACTAGCGGGAGTAGACGAGCAGTACTTC.

The chain employs TRBV27 and TRBJ1-6; D possibly corresponds to TRBD1 (5 bases). Between the trimmed V and J ends, which lost 8 bases and 2 bases, there was a span of 13 bases. Germline V gene data show CDR1 as MNHEY and CDR2 as SMNVEV (reference sequence). This CDR3 region has 15 residues. CDR3 sequence reads: CASSRRGTYNSPLHF. CDR3 nucleotide sequence: TGTGCCAGCTCCCGTAGGGGCACCTATAATTCACCCCTCCACTTT.